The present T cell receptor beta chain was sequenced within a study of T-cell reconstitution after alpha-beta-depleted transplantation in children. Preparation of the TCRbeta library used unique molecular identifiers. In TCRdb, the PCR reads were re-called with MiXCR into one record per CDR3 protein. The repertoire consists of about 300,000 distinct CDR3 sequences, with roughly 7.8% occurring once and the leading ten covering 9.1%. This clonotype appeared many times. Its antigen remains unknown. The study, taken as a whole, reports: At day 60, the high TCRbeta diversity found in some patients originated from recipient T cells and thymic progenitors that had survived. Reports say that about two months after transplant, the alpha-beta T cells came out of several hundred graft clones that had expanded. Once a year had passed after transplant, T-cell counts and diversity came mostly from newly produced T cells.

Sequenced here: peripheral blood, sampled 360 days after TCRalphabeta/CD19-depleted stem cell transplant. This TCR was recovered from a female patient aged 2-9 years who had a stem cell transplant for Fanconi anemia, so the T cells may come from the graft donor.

CDR3 protein: CSARVWKGTSLQETQYF. CDR3 coding DNA: TGCAGTGCTAGAGTCTGGAAGGGGACTAGCCTCCAAGAGACCCAGTACTTC. The chain combines TRBV20-1 with TRBJ2-5, with 9 bases identical to TRBD2. Trimming removed 1 base from V and 1 base from J; junction bases left unmatched: 10. The CDR3 totals 17 residues. CDR1 and CDR2 from the germline V gene are DFQATT and SNEGSKA (reference sequence).